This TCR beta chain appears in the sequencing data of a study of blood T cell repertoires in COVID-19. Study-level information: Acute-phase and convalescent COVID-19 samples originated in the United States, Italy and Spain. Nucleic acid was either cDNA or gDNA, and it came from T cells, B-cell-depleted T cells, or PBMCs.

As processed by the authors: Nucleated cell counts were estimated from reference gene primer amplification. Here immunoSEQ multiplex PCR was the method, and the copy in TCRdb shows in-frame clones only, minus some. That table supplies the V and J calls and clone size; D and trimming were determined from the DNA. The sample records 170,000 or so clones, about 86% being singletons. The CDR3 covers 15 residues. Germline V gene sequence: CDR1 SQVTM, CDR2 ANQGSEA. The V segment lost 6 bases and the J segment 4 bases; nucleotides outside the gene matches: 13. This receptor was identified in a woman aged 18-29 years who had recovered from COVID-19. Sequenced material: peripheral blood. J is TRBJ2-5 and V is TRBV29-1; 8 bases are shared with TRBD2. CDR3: CSVDEGISGIETQYF. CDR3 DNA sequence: TGCAGCGTGGACGAAGGTATTAGCGGGATAGAGACCCAGTACTTC.